The sequence of this T cell receptor (beta chain) was determined in a study of cytomegalovirus exposure and HLA in healthy donors. At the level of the study: The study's early data release held around 85 million unique TCRs from HLA-typed donors.

Amplification used 60 Vbeta primers and 13 Jbeta primers. Only in-frame clones appear in the TCRdb table, and some are missing; sequencing was by immunoSEQ multiplex PCR. Of around 68,000 clones listed, around 75% are singletons. CDR1 is MNHEY and CDR2 is SVGAGI in the germline V gene. This CDR3 region has 14 residues. V usage is TRBV6-5 and J usage is TRBJ2-5; D is perhaps TRBD2 (5 bases). The J call may be mistaken, given a closer DNA end match to TRBJ2-7. The receptor's source is a young woman in good health and CMV-seropositive. Sequenced input: PBMCs. CDR3 region: CASSVAHDSYEQYF. DNA of the CDR3: TGTGCCAGCAGTGTAGCGCACGACTCCTACGAGCAGTACTTC.